The present T cell receptor beta chain was sequenced within a study of T cells in women clearing cervical HPV infection (dated by TCRdb to the late 2010s). Looking at the study overall: The cases were some 27 women with histologically confirmed HPV16-related CIN3 or worse, and 2 of these cases were invasive cancers. The controls were 25 or so women whose single incident HPV16 infection cleared within 12 months with no development of precancer or cancer. Blood from cases was drawn at the visit where the lesion was first identified, while blood from controls was drawn once the infection was no longer detected. For cases, the median interval between lesion detection and blood sampling was around 140 days, with an interquartile range of about 85 to 210 days. Because only a few women had HLA typing data, the possibility that HLA type acted as a confounder could not be ruled out. An exploratory proof-of-principle case-control study, nested within the Guanacaste HPV Natural History Study in Costa Rica, was conducted to compare TCR repertoires across cervical HPV16 outcomes. Cases were matched to controls by age within five years and by the year the sample was collected. A median age of around 35 years was observed in cases versus 38 in controls, and no significant differences in baseline characteristics were found. In the parent cohort, fewer than 13,000 women aged 18 or older were enrolled in Guanacaste, Costa Rica, during about 1992 to 1994 and were followed for roughly seven years. Five blinded duplicates per group were added as quality controls, giving about 60 samples: 50 or so participants and some ten replicates.

Comment on this clone: The antigen this receptor binds is unknown. Sequencing ends 3 residues short of the CDR3 end; the germline J gene provides the rest.

Broader findings and caveats from the paper: CIN3+ cases had significantly higher TCR repertoire richness than controls across sequencing depths, but evenness did not differ between the groups. Whether associations preceded infection or resulted from infection could not be shown with the cross-sectional design, and effector/memory subsets and HPV-specific T cells were not isolated. Random forest classifiers combining richness and V gene abundances distinguished cases from controls with an estimated AUC of about 0.79. Because the number of T cells per sample was unknown, the richness differences could reflect varying T-cell content rather than repertoire biology. Cases had lower TRBV6-7 relative abundance than controls (approximately 0.11% versus 0.16%; Bonferroni P = 0.0008).

Trimmed from V: 3 bases; trimmed from J: 4 bases; junction bases lacking a gene match: 9. CDR1 and CDR2, per the germline V gene (reference sequence), are DFQATT and SNEGSKA. The CDR3 measures 15 amino acids from cysteine to phenylalanine. The DNA covers only part of the CDR3, 36 bases in frame from base 1. The immunoSEQ assay used multiplex PCR to amplify TCR beta CDR3 regions from an average of approximately 1,200 ng of genomic DNA per sample. The assay corrected primer bias using a complete synthetic TCR repertoire to establish an amplification baseline. The amplicons were sequenced on the Illumina platform. The paper's data handling went like this. Sequences were error-corrected by clustering with frequency ratios and a modified nearest-neighbor algorithm and were then analyzed in the immunoSEQ Analyzer with IMGT gene definitions. At each rarefaction depth, TCR richness and evenness were averaged across 20 rarefaction repeats, and any sample with fewer sequences than the depth was left out. V, D and J gene relative abundances were compared between groups with Wilcoxon rank sum tests, applying FDR correction. Blinded duplicates gave an intraclass correlation of over 90% for TCR richness and an average of about 74% across around 66 gene segments. TCRdb carries this immuneACCESS record with in-frame sequences only. Its versions omit some clonotypes, under half of them owing to an unresolved V gene in the studies checked, with the rest unexplained. The DNA was the basis for D and trimming; V, J and clone size are from that table. This sample's clone table shows approximately 20,000 clones. Around 3.3% of the sample goes to the ten largest clones.

Every participant had a single incident cervical HPV16 infection, and women with prevalent HPV16 infections were excluded. Cervical HPV DNA was detected with MY09/MY11 PCR, and genotyping was done by dot-blot hybridization. Approximately 15 mL of heparinized blood were centrifuged, and the buffy coat was aliquoted, frozen at -30°C, then stored at -80°C. QIAGEN kits were used to extract genomic DNA from the buffy coat specimens. The chain joins TRBV20-1 to TRBJ1-5; 7 bases in the junction line up with TRBD1. What was sequenced was blood buffy coat. The receptor's source is a woman between 18 and 70 years old with a cervical HPV16 infection that either progressed to CIN3+ or cleared (not recorded which). The DNA read from the CDR3 is TGCAGTGCTAGTCCCAGAGACAGGGTAAATCAGCCC. This codes for CSASPRDRVNQP. The CDR3 as a whole reads CSASPRDRVNQPQHF.